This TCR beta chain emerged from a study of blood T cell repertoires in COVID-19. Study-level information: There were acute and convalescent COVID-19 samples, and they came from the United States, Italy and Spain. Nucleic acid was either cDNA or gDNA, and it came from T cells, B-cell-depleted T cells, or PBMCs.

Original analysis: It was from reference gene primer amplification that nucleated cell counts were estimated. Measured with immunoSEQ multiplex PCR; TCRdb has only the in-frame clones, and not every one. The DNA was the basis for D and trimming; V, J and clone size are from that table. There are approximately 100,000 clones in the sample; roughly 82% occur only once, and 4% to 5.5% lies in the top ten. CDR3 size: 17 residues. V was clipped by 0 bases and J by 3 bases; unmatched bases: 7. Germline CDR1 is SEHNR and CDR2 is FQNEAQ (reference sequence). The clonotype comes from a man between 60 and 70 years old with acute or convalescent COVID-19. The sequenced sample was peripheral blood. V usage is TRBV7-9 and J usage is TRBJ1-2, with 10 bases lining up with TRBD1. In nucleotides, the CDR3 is TGTGCCAGCAGCTTAGCCCTCGGGACAGGGGTCCACTATGGCTACACCTTC. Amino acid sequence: CASSLALGTGVHYGYTF.